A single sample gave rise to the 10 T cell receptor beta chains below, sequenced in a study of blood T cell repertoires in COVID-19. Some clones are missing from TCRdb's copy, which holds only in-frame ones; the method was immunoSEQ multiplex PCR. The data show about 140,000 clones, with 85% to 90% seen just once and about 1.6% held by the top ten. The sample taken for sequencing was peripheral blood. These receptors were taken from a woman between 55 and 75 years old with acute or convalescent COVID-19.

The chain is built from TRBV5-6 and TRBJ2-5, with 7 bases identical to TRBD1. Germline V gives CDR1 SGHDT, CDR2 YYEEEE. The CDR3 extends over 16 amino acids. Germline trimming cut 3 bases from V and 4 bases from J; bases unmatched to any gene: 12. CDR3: CASSWGFGTDGETQYF. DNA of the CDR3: TGTGCCAGCAGCTGGGGGTTCGGGACAGACGGAGAGACCCAGTACTTC.

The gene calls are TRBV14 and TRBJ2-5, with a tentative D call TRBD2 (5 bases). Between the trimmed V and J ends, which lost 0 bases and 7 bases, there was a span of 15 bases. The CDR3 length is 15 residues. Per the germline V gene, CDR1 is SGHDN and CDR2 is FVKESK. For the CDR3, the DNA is TGTGCCAGCAGCCAAGATAGGGCTAGCTGGGGGACCCAGTACTTC. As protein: CASSQDRASWGTQYF.

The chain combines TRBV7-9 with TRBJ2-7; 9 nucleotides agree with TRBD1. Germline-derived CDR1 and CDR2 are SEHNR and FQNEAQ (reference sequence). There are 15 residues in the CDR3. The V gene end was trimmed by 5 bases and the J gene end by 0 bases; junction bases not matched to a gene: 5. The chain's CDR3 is CASSPGQGLSYEQYF. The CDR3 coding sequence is TGTGCCAGCAGCCCTGGACAGGGGCTCTCCTACGAGCAGTACTTC.

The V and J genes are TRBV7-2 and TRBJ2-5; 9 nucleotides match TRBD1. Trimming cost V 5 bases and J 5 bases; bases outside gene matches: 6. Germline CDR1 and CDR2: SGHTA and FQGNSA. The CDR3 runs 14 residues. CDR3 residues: CASSTQGARETQYF. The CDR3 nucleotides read TGTGCCAGCAGCACACAGGGGGCTCGGGAGACCCAGTACTTC. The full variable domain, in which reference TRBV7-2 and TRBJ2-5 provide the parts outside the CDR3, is GAGVSQSPSNKVTEKGKDVELRCDPISGHTALYWYRQSLGQGLEFLIYFQGNSAPDKSGLPSDRFSAERTGGSVSTLTIQRTQQEDSAVYLCASSTQGARETQYFGPGTRLLVL.

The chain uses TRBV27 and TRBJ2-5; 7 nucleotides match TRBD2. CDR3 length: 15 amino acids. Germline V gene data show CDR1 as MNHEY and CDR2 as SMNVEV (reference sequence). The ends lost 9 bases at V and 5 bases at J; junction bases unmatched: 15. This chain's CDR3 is CASHNIGLGDETQYF. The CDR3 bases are TGTGCCAGTCATAATATCGGACTAGGGGATGAGACCCAGTACTTC.

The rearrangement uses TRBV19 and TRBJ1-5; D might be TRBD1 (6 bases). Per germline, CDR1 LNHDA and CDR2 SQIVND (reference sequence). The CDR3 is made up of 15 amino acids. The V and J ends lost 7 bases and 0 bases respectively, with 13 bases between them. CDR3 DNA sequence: TGTGCCAGTAAGGGGGGGCACACTAGCAATCAGCCCCAGCATTTT. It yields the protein CASKGGHTSNQPQHF.

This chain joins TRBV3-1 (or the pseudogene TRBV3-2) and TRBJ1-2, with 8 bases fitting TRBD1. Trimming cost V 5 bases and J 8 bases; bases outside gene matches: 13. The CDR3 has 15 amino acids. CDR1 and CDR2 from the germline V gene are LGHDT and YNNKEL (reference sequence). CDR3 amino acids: CASSVDSTGAGGYTF. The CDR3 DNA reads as TGTGCCAGCAGCGTTGATTCGACAGGGGCGGGAGGCTACACCTTC.

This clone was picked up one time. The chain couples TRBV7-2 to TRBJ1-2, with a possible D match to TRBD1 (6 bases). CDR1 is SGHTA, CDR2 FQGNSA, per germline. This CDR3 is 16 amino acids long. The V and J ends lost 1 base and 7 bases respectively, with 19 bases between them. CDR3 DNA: TGTGCCAGCAGCTTAGATATTCGGGGGGCCACAGTTGGCTACACCTTC. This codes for CASSLDIRGATVGYTF.

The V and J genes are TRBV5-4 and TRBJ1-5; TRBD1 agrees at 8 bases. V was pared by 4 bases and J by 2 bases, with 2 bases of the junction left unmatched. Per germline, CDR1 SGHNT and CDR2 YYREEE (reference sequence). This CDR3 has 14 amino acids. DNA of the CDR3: TGTGCCAGCAGCCCGGGACAGGGCAATCAGCCCCAGCATTTT. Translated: CASSPGQGNQPQHF.

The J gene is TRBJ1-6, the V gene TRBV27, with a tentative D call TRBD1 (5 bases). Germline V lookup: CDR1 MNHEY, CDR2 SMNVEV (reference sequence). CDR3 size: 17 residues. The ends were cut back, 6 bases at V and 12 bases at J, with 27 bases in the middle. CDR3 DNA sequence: TGTGCCAGCAGCAAGAGCGGGACGCCGGGCAACATTCTACCCCTCCACTTT. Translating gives CASSKSGTPGNILPLHF.